What follows are 30 T cell receptor beta chains derived from one specimen sequenced in a study of blood T cell repertoires in COVID-19. Repertoires were generated with immunoSEQ multiplex PCR, while TCRdb's copy carries only in-frame clones and drops some. The table has about 190,000 clones, around nine tenths seen once. Sequenced: peripheral blood. These receptors all come from a young woman who had recovered from COVID-19.

The chain combines TRBV2 with TRBJ1-5; 7 bases agree with TRBD1. The CDR3 is made up of 15 amino acids. The germline gives CDR1 SNHLY, CDR2 FYNNEI. V lost 2 bases, J lost 6 bases, and 7 bases stayed unmatched. The CDR3 reads CASSEFEGGGQPQHF. CDR3 nucleotide sequence: TGTGCCAGCAGTGAATTCGAAGGGGGCGGTCAGCCCCAGCATTTT.

V is TRBV4-1 and J is TRBJ2-7; TRBD2 matches 9 bases. Looked up from germline, CDR1 is MGHRA and CDR2 is YSYEKL. The CDR3 runs to 14 residues. V trimming: 4 bases; J trimming: 1 base; junction bases outside the gene matches: 2. Here the CDR3 DNA reads TGCGCCAGCAGCCTTAGCGGGGGATCCTACGAGCAGTACTTC. Translating gives CASSLSGGSYEQYF.

This chain links TRBV14 with TRBJ1-2, with TRBD1 identical over 10 bases. The CDR3 is 13 residues long. V lost 3 bases, J lost 7 bases, and 2 bases stayed unmatched. Germline assignment: CDR1 SGHDN and CDR2 FVKESK. CDR3 DNA: TGTGCCAGCAGCCACGGGACAGGGGTTGGCTACACCTTC. This sequence encodes CASSHGTGVGYTF.

V is TRBV9 and J is TRBJ2-7; 7 positions agree with TRBD1. The CDR3 is 14 residues long. Trimming at V came to 4 bases and at J to 1 base, leaving 5 bases not matched to a gene. Germline CDR1 SGDLS, CDR2 YYNGEE. The CDR3 DNA reads as TGTGCCAGCAGCCCGCCGACAGGGTCCTACGAGCAGTACTTC. It codes for CASSPPTGSYEQYF. The full variable domain, in which reference TRBV9 and TRBJ2-7 provide the parts outside the CDR3, is DSGVTQTPKHLITATGQRVTLRCSPRSGDLSVYWYQQSLDQGLQFLIQYYNGEERAKGNILERFSAQQFPDLHSELNLSSLELGDSALYFCASSPPTGSYEQYFGPGTRLTVT.

The chain combines TRBV27 with TRBJ2-5; 9 bases are shared with TRBD2. Losses at the gene ends were 5 bases for V and 5 bases for J; bases not matched to a gene: 12. The CDR3 has 16 amino acids. Germline CDR1 and CDR2: MNHEY and SMNVEV (reference sequence). DNA of the CDR3: TGTGCCAGCAGTGCCCTAGGCGGGGGGGCGTTGGAGACCCAGTACTTC. Amino acid sequence: CASSALGGGALETQYF.

The gene calls are TRBV27 and TRBJ2-3; 12 bases are a match to TRBD2. After removal of 11 bases from V and 2 bases from J, the junction contained 5 bases not matched to a gene. CDR1 is MNHEY, CDR2 SMNVEV, per germline (reference sequence). The CDR3 runs to 14 residues. CDR3 protein: CAAGLAGTTDTQYF. CDR3 sequence (DNA): TGTGCCGCCGGACTAGCGGGGACCACAGATACGCAGTATTTT.

This clone was seen a single time. The chain recombines TRBV7-2 with TRBJ2-1; TRBD2 aligns across 7 bases. Germline assignment: CDR1 SGHTA and CDR2 FQGNSA. The V gene end was trimmed by 5 bases and the J gene end by 5 bases; junction bases not matched to a gene: 6. This CDR3 region has 14 residues. The CDR3 is CASSPWRENNEQFF. As DNA, the CDR3 is TGTGCCAGCAGCCCTTGGCGGGAGAACAATGAGCAGTTCTTC.

This chain uses TRBV10-3 with TRBJ1-1, with 7 positions matching TRBD1. This CDR3 comprises 15 residues. CDR1 and CDR2 (germline): ENHRY, SYGVKD. V lost 11 bases to trimming and J lost 4 bases; unmatched junction nucleotides: 16. The CDR3 nucleotides read TGTGCCTCTCAACCTCAGGGGGTGGTGATCACTGAAGCTTTCTTT. Amino acid sequence: CASQPQGVVITEAFF.

The chain carries TRBV4-3 and TRBJ1-2; 10 bases agree with TRBD1. Germline values: CDR1 LGHNA, CDR2 YSLEER. The CDR3 runs 13 residues. V was clipped by 3 bases and J by 7 bases; unmatched bases: 2. The CDR3 sequence is CASSQDRGSGYTF. CDR3 in DNA: TGCGCCAGCAGCCAGGACAGGGGGAGTGGCTACACCTTC.

The chain links TRBV6-5 to TRBJ2-1; 14 nucleotides match TRBD2. V gave up 7 bases and J gave up 9 bases; unmatched junction bases: 5. This CDR3 is 14 amino acids long. Germline V gene lookup returns CDR1 MNHEY and CDR2 SVGAGI. CDR3 residues: CASTRLAGGREQFF. In nucleotides, the CDR3 is TGTGCCAGCACTAGACTAGCGGGAGGGCGTGAGCAGTTCTTC.

The V and J genes are TRBV29-1 and TRBJ2-1; D is undetermined. The germline V and J ends were trimmed by 6 bases and 5 bases, with 14 bases remaining between them. The CDR3 is 13 amino acids. Germline V lookup: CDR1 SQVTM, CDR2 ANQGSEA. CDR3 nucleotides: TGCAGCGTCGTAGACGGAGTAAACAATGAGCAGTTCTTC. This translates into CSVVDGVNNEQFF.

The V gene is TRBV7-9, the J gene TRBJ2-7; D is possibly TRBD1 (6 bases). The CDR3 is made up of 14 amino acids. The germline CDR1 and CDR2 sequences are SEHNR and FQNEAQ (reference sequence). Trimming removed 3 bases at V and 4 bases at J, with 13 bases between. CDR3 bases: TGTGCCAGCAGCTTTTTACAGGGAACGTACGAGCAGTACTTC. Its translation is CASSFLQGTYEQYF.

This clone was observed many times. The rearrangement links TRBV7-2 to TRBJ2-7; 10 bases map to TRBD2. CDR1 is SGHTA and CDR2 is FQGNSA in the germline V gene. The CDR3 totals 16 residues. V lost 1 base and J lost 4; bases outside the gene matches: 7. In DNA form, the CDR3 reads TGTGCCAGCAGCTTAGTCCTCAGCGGGGGGGAATACGAGCAGTACTTC. Its protein product is CASSLVLSGGEYEQYF.

This chain joins TRBV21-1 and TRBJ1-1; the table's D call of TRBD1 was not tested on the DNA. TRBV21-1 is classified as a pseudogene. This CDR3 comprises 16 residues. This CDR3 reads CASSKGTGNQDTEAFF. Written as DNA, the CDR3 is TGTGCCAGCAGCAAAGGGACAGGGAATCAGGACACTGAAGCTTTCTTT.

V is TRBV19 and J is TRBJ2-3, with a tentative D call TRBD2 (5 bases). This CDR3 is built from 15 residues. Per the germline V gene, CDR1 is LNHDA and CDR2 is SQIVND (reference sequence). V was trimmed by 1 base and J by 8 bases, leaving 16 bases between them. In DNA form, the CDR3 reads TGTGCCAGTAGTATAGGTTGGGCTAGCCATGGTACGCAGTATTTT. Translation gives CASSIGWASHGTQYF.

This chain uses TRBV6-6 with TRBJ2-2; D possibly corresponds to TRBD2 (6 bases). V was shortened by 7 bases and J by 1 base, with 7 bases between the two germline ends. Germline CDR1 is MNHNY and CDR2 is SVGAGI (reference sequence). This CDR3 spans 13 amino acids. The CDR3 region is CASKAGNTGELFF. The CDR3 DNA is TGTGCCAGCAAAGCGGGGAACACCGGGGAGCTGTTTTTT.

The CDR3 region is CASSPPGLAGGLTGELFF. The CDR3 nucleotides are TGTGCCAGCAGCCCTCCGGGACTAGCGGGGGGACTCACCGGGGAGCTGTTTTTT. The chain employs TRBV7-2 and TRBJ2-2; 15 bases line up with TRBD2. The germline CDR1 and CDR2 sequences are SGHTA and FQGNSA. With 5 bases clipped from V and 4 bases from J, the junction kept 8 bases outside the gene matches. The CDR3 runs 18 residues. Supplemented by reference TRBV7-2 and TRBJ2-2, the full variable domain reads GAGVSQSPSNKVTEKGKDVELRCDPISGHTALYWYRQSLGQGLEFLIYFQGNSAPDKSGLPSDRFSAERTGGSVSTLTIQRTQQEDSAVYLCASSPPGLAGGLTGELFFGEGSRLTVL.

This chain links TRBV6-5 with TRBJ2-7, with 8 nucleotides matching TRBD1. CDR1 and CDR2 (germline): MNHEY, SVGAGI. CDR3 length: 13 residues. The ends lost 5 bases at V and 6 bases at J; junction bases unmatched: 6. The CDR3 sequence is CASSIGQGSEQYV. CDR3 in DNA: TGTGCCAGCAGTATAGGACAGGGATCCGAGCAGTACGTC.

This clone was seen once. The chain joins TRBV30 to TRBJ2-5, with TRBD1 as a possible D gene (5 bases). Trimming cost V 1 base and J 5 bases, with 14 bases left between them. CDR3 length: 14 residues. Germline values: CDR1 GTSNPN, CDR2 SVGIG (reference sequence). For the CDR3, the DNA is TGTGCCTGGAGTGATCCAGGGCGTCTGGAGACCCAGTACTTC. Translated, it gives CAWSDPGRLETQYF.

V usage is TRBV29-1 and J usage is TRBJ2-1, with 9 bases aligning to TRBD1. The CDR3 loop spans 14 amino acids. Germline V gene data show CDR1 as SQVTM and CDR2 as ANQGSEA. The V gene end was trimmed by 6 bases and the J gene end by 4 bases; junction bases not matched to a gene: 7. The CDR3 DNA is TGCAGCGTACGCAACAGGGGGCTATACAATGAGCAGTTCTTC. The encoded protein is CSVRNRGLYNEQFF.

The CDR3 sequence is CASSLDGGANEQFF. CDR3 DNA: TGTGCCAGCAGCTTGGACGGGGGGGCGAATGAGCAGTTCTTC. V is TRBV7-8 and J is TRBJ2-1, with 8 nucleotides matching TRBD2. The CDR3 has 14 residues. Germline V gene lookup returns CDR1 SGHVS and CDR2 FQNEAQ. V shed 3 bases and J 7 bases; nucleotides not matched to a gene: 5.

The table lists this clone with a count of one. The V and J genes are TRBV20-1 and TRBJ1-5; possibly TRBD1 for D (5 bases). The germline V gene has CDR1 DFQATT and CDR2 SNEGSKA (reference sequence). V gave up 3 bases and J gave up 2 bases, with 17 bases separating them. The CDR3 extends over 16 amino acids. CDR3 DNA: TGCAGTGCTAGTTTGTTTGGGACGGGAGGCAATCAGCCCCAGCATTTT. Translating gives CSASLFGTGGNQPQHF.

V and J are TRBV24-1 and TRBJ2-7, with D uncertain. The CDR3 has 15 amino acids. V was shortened by 4 bases and J by 6 bases, with 18 bases between the two germline ends. CDR1 is KGHDR, CDR2 SFDVKD, per germline. The DNA of the CDR3 is TGTGCCACCAGTGACGCGACAACCTCCCTCGGCGAGCAGTACTTC. Protein product: CATSDATTSLGEQYF.

V and J are TRBV11-2 and TRBJ2-5; D is possibly TRBD2 (6 bases). The CDR3 contains 13 residues. The V end was cut by 6 bases, the J end by 1 base, with 9 bases between. From germline, CDR1 is SGHAT and CDR2 FQNNGV. The chain's CDR3 is CASSWTIQETQYF. Here the CDR3 DNA reads TGTGCCAGCAGTTGGACTATCCAAGAGACCCAGTACTTC.

V is TRBV3-1 (or the pseudogene TRBV3-2) and J is TRBJ2-7, with 7 bases that match TRBD2. This CDR3 has 13 residues. From germline, CDR1 is LGHDT and CDR2 YNNKEL (reference sequence). The V and J ends lost 1 base and 7 bases, in that order; junction bases with no gene match: 4. CDR3 amino acids: CASSQVAGCEQYV. The CDR3, as DNA: TGTGCCAGCAGCCAAGTAGCGGGTTGTGAGCAGTACGTC.

The chain links TRBV6-2 or TRBV6-3 to TRBJ1-2; no definite D call. The germline V gene encodes CDR1 MNHEY and CDR2 SVGEGT. Between the trimmed V and J ends, which lost 4 bases and 0 bases, there was a span of 15 bases. CDR3 length equals 16 residues. This CDR3 reads CASSSPTRESNYGYTF. The CDR3 nucleotides are TGTGCCAGCAGTTCTCCGACAAGGGAGTCTAACTATGGCTACACCTTC.

The chain has TRBV25-1 and TRBJ2-1, with 10 bases lining up with TRBD1. The junction had 10 bases not matched to a gene; V was cut back by 4 bases and J by 7 bases. In germline, CDR1 is MGHDK, CDR2 SYGVNS. This CDR3 is built from 16 residues. The DNA of the CDR3 is TGTGCCAGCAGTGTTATGGGGGACAGGGGTAAGAATGAGCAGTTCTTC. Amino acids: CASSVMGDRGKNEQFF.

J is TRBJ1-4 and V is TRBV30, with TRBD1 matching over 7 bases. Trimming cost V 4 bases and J 9 bases; bases outside gene matches: 11. CDR1 is GTSNPN, CDR2 SVGIG, per germline (reference sequence). This CDR3 has 14 residues. The chain's CDR3 is CAWNGGQYPQKLFF. In DNA, the CDR3 is TGTGCCTGGAATGGGGGACAGTATCCACAAAAACTGTTTTTT.

This chain uses TRBV5-4 with TRBJ2-3; 13 nucleotides match TRBD2. V lost 3 bases and J lost 2; bases outside the gene matches: 6. CDR3 length: 17 residues. Germline-derived CDR1 and CDR2 are SGHNT and YYREEE (reference sequence). The CDR3 loop reads CASSSRLAGGSTDTQYF. In nucleotides, the CDR3 is TGTGCCAGCAGCTCAAGACTAGCGGGAGGTTCCACAGATACGCAGTATTTT.

V is TRBV2 and J is TRBJ2-6; 10 nucleotides line up with TRBD1. The germline gives CDR1 SNHLY, CDR2 FYNNEI. The length of the CDR3 is 17 residues. Losses at the gene ends were 8 bases for V and 0 bases for J; bases not matched to a gene: 7. The CDR3, as DNA: TGTGCCAGCCAACCGGGACAGGGGTTCTCTGGGGCCAACGTCCTGACTTTC. Translating gives CASQPGQGFSGANVLTF.